Following are 23 T cell receptor beta chains from one sample sequenced in a study of control samples from healthy donors and cancer patients (dated by TCRdb to about 2020). Library preparation was by the immunoSEQ multiplex PCR assay. The table was pulled from immuneACCESS by TCRdb, which kept in-frame rearrangements only. Such tables lose some clones; where checked, under half of the loss comes from unresolved V genes, and the rest has no known cause. The sample records around 150,000 clones, about 90% of which are singletons. The top ten clones comprise approximately 12% of the sample. The sequencing input was blood. The receptors originated from a man aged 25 to 45 in good health.

This clone was counted once. J is TRBJ2-3 and V is TRBV3-1 (or the pseudogene TRBV3-2); no definite D call. From germline, CDR1 is LGHDT and CDR2 YNNKEL (reference sequence). This CDR3 contains 12 residues. V lost 4 bases to trimming and J lost 5 bases, with 7 bases between them. This chain's CDR3 is CASSRGGDTQYF. CDR3 nucleotides: TGTGCCAGCAGCCGGGGTGGAGATACGCAGTATTTT.

The table lists this clone with a few counts. V is TRBV5-4 and J is TRBJ1-2, with a weak D call TRBD1 (5 bases). The germline V gene has CDR1 SGHNT and CDR2 YYREEE (reference sequence). V lost 2 bases to trimming and J lost 4 bases, with 12 bases between them. The CDR3 loop spans 14 amino acids. This chain's CDR3 is CASSFARGPYGYTF. In DNA, the CDR3 is TGTGCCAGCAGCTTCGCGAGGGGCCCCTATGGCTACACCTTC.

The rearrangement uses TRBV6-2 or TRBV6-3 and TRBJ2-2; a weak D match, TRBD1 (6 bases). Per the germline V gene, CDR1 is MNHEY and CDR2 is SVGEGT. V lost 3 bases and J 1 base, leaving 15 bases between the germline ends. The CDR3 extends over 17 amino acids. CDR3 in amino acids: CASSYDRSAVNTGELFF. The CDR3 nucleotides read TGTGCCAGCAGTTATGACAGGTCGGCTGTGAACACCGGGGAGCTGTTTTTT.

This chain links TRBV6-5 with TRBJ2-1; D ambiguous. V dropped 2 bases and J dropped 5 bases, with 16 bases sitting between them. The CDR3 consists of 16 residues. Germline V lookup: CDR1 MNHEY, CDR2 SVGAGI. CDR3 coding DNA: TGTGCCAGCAGTTACAAACCTACGACTTCCCACAATGAGCAGTTCTTC. This translates into CASSYKPTTSHNEQFF.

The V and J genes are TRBV6-5 and TRBJ1-5; the D is unclear. Trimming took off 6 bases at V and 7 bases at J, with 16 bases between the two ends. CDR1 is MNHEY, CDR2 SVGAGI, per germline. CDR3 size: 14 residues. The CDR3 region is CASRGSFGGQPQHF. CDR3 nucleotides: TGTGCCAGCAGGGGGAGCTTTGGAGGCCAGCCCCAGCATTTT.

The CDR3 DNA is TGTGCCAGCAGTTACTCGATTGGAGGCGGGGAGCTGTTTTTT. Translating gives CASSYSIGGGELFF. This sequence joins TRBV6-2 or TRBV6-3 and TRBJ2-2; TRBD2 might be the D (5 bases). V lost 0 bases, J lost 7 bases, and 9 bases lay in between. The CDR3 is 14 residues long. The V gene's germline CDR1 is MNHEY and CDR2 SVGEGT.

This clone was counted only a few times. The chain employs TRBV7-9 and TRBJ2-2; 10 positions match TRBD2. The CDR3 sequence is 17 residues long. Germline CDR1 reads SEHNR; CDR2 reads FQNEAQ (reference sequence). The junction had 11 bases not matched to a gene; V was cut back by 10 bases and J by 0 bases. The CDR3 loop is CAIRLQSGRANTGELFF. For the CDR3, the DNA is TGTGCCATCCGCCTCCAGAGCGGGAGGGCGAACACCGGGGAGCTGTTTTTT.

V and J are TRBV19 and TRBJ2-5; 7 bases map to TRBD2. The germline V gene encodes CDR1 LNHDA and CDR2 SQIVND (reference sequence). This CDR3 spans 17 amino acids. Trimming took 4 bases from V and 5 from J; bases not matched to a gene: 16. Here the CDR3 DNA reads TGTGCCAGTAGTAGAACCGGGTCTGGCGGGAGCGGGGAGACCCAGTACTTC. Residues: CASSRTGSGGSGETQYF.

Regarding this clone: The same CDR3 also results from other DNA sequences found in this sample. V is TRBV10-3 and J is TRBJ1-1; D is uncertain. The germline V and J ends were trimmed by 4 bases and 1 base, with 4 bases remaining between them. The CDR3 loop spans 12 amino acids. CDR1 and CDR2 from the germline V gene are ENHRY and SYGVKD. The CDR3 is CAISGGNTEAFF. Here the CDR3 DNA reads TGTGCCATCAGTGGGGGGAACACTGAAGCTTTCTTT.

The chain is built from TRBV5-4 and TRBJ2-2; 8 bases map to TRBD2. Trimming removed 0 bases from V and 6 bases from J; junction bases left unmatched: 7. The germline gives CDR1 SGHNT, CDR2 YYREEE (reference sequence). The CDR3 runs to 16 residues. The CDR3 DNA follows: TGTGCCAGCAGCTTGGTTAGCGGGATAGTAGCCGGGGAGCTGTTTTTT. The encoded protein is CASSLVSGIVAGELFF.

V gene TRBV6-1 combines with J gene TRBJ1-1; D remains unclear. Trimming cost V 2 bases and J 3 bases, with 13 bases left between them. This CDR3 is 15 amino acids long. In germline, CDR1 is MNHNS, CDR2 SASEGT. The CDR3 sequence: CASSELITTYTEAFF. The CDR3 nucleotides are TGTGCCAGCAGTGAACTAATTACGACGTACACTGAAGCTTTCTTT.

This chain joins TRBV4-1 and TRBJ2-1, with 8 bases identical to TRBD2. The CDR3 spans 16 residues. V was pared by 4 bases and J by 8 bases, with 13 bases of the junction left unmatched. The germline V gene encodes CDR1 MGHRA and CDR2 YSYEKL. CDR3 in DNA: TGCGCCAGCAGCCTTTCGTCCGGGACTAGAGTATATGAGCAGTTCTTC. This sequence encodes CASSLSSGTRVYEQFF.

This chain connects TRBV28 to TRBJ2-1; possibly TRBD2 for D (6 bases). CDR1 is MDHEN, CDR2 SYDVKM, per germline. V lost 5 bases and J 5 bases, leaving 16 bases between the germline ends. This CDR3 has 15 residues. The CDR3 DNA reads as TGTGCCAGCAGTCCCCTCGCGGGACGGGACAATGAGCAGTTCTTC. Protein product: CASSPLAGRDNEQFF. Supplemented by reference TRBV28 and TRBJ2-1, the full variable domain reads DVKVTQSSRYLVKRTGEKVFLECVQDMDHENMFWYRQDPGLGLRLIYFSYDVKMKEKGDIPEGYSVSREKKERFSLILESASTNQTSMYLCASSPLAGRDNEQFFGPGTRLTVL.

This clone has a single count. This chain joins TRBV7-2 and TRBJ2-1; possibly TRBD1 for D (5 bases). Germline assignment: CDR1 SGHTA and CDR2 FQGNSA. V was pared by 1 base and J by 1 base, with 8 bases between. This CDR3 is 15 amino acids long. CDR3 nucleotide sequence: TGTGCCAGCAGCTTAGTCCGGACATCCTACAATGAGCAGTTCTTC. It translates to CASSLVRTSYNEQFF.

The CDR3 loop is CASSLWAEQFF. The DNA of the CDR3 is TGTGCCAGCAGCCTTTGGGCCGAGCAGTTCTTC. The chain has TRBV9 and TRBJ2-1; no reliable D call. The CDR3 covers 11 residues. Per the germline V gene, CDR1 is SGDLS and CDR2 is YYNGEE. V was shortened by 4 bases and J by 10 bases, with 9 bases between the two germline ends.

V and J are TRBV27 and TRBJ1-6, with no clear D. The CDR3 contains 12 residues. Trimming stripped 4 bases from V and 11 bases from J, with 9 bases between. Germline CDR1 MNHEY, CDR2 SMNVEV (reference sequence). This chain's CDR3 is CASSYGNAPLHF. The CDR3 DNA is TGTGCCAGCAGTTATGGGAATGCACCCCTCCACTTT.

The chain joins TRBV6-6 to TRBJ2-2, with no clear D. Per the germline V gene, CDR1 is MNHNY and CDR2 is SVGAGI (reference sequence). Deletions cut 2 bases from V and 2 bases from J, with 6 bases between. The CDR3 is made up of 14 amino acids. The CDR3 DNA reads TGTGCCAGCAGTTACCTGGAAAACACCGGGGAGCTGTTTTTT. Its protein product is CASSYLENTGELFF.

The gene calls are TRBV18 and TRBJ2-7; D call uncertain. The CDR3 extends over 16 amino acids. Germline V gene lookup returns CDR1 KGHSH and CDR2 LQKENI. V lost 4 bases and J 0 bases, leaving 16 bases between the germline ends. The CDR3 loop is CASSLFFEESSYEQYF. The CDR3 coding sequence is TGTGCCAGCTCACTCTTCTTCGAGGAGAGCTCCTACGAGCAGTACTTC. Full variable domain (missing parts from reference TRBV18 and TRBJ2-7): NAGVMQNPRHLVRRRGQEARLRCSPMKGHSHVYWYRQLPEEGLKFMVYLQKENIIDESGMPKERFSAEFPKEGPSILRIQQVVRGDSAAYFCASSLFFEESSYEQYFGPGTRLTVT.

Here the CDR3 reads CASSTQGNSPLHF. CDR3 coding DNA: TGTGCCAGCAGCACACAGGGTAATTCACCCCTCCACTTT. The chain carries TRBV13 and TRBJ1-6; a possible D gene is TRBD1 (6 bases). This CDR3 has 13 amino acids. Germline CDR1 reads PRHDT; CDR2 reads FYEKMQ (reference sequence). Trimming took off 5 bases at V and 6 bases at J, with 8 bases between the two ends.

V and J are TRBV29-1 and TRBJ2-3; no clear D. The V gene's germline CDR1 is SQVTM and CDR2 ANQGSEA. The CDR3 is 14 amino acids. Deletions cut 8 bases from V and 6 bases from J, with 21 bases between. Here the CDR3 reads CSTRSPDFFDTQYF. CDR3 bases: TGCAGCACCCGCTCCCCTGATTTTTTCGATACGCAGTATTTT.

This chain connects TRBV7-2 to TRBJ2-3; D remains ambiguous. Germline CDR1 SGHTA, CDR2 FQGNSA. The CDR3 runs to 13 residues. The V gene lost 10 bases and the J gene lost 1 base, with 12 bases spanning the gap. In DNA, the CDR3 is TGTGCCACTCCGAGATCAGGCACAGATACGCAGTATTTT. Translation: CATPRSGTDTQYF.

The V and J genes are TRBV10-3 and TRBJ2-1; 9 bases are a match to TRBD2. V lost 4 bases to trimming and J lost 6 bases; unmatched junction nucleotides: 10. The germline V gene has CDR1 ENHRY and CDR2 SYGVKD. This CDR3 is built from 16 residues. CDR3 sequence: CAISGLAGGEGNEQFF. The CDR3 coding sequence is TGTGCCATCAGTGGTTTGGCGGGAGGGGAGGGCAATGAGCAGTTCTTC.

Here the CDR3 DNA reads TGTGCCAGCAGCGTCGGGACAGGGGACTACGAGCAGTACTTC. Its protein product is CASSVGTGDYEQYF. The chain carries TRBV9 and TRBJ2-7; 10 positions agree with TRBD1. The CDR3 loop spans 14 amino acids. CDR1 is SGDLS and CDR2 is YYNGEE in the germline V gene. After removal of 2 bases from V and 3 bases from J, the junction contained 2 bases not matched to a gene.